These T cell receptor beta chains were read from a single sample in a study of spatial heterogeneity in lung cancer. One entry per CDR3 protein, called by TCRdb with MiXCR from the 5' RACE reads. The sample shows under 150,000 distinct CDR3 sequences, over 9% of them seen only once. Sequencing was performed on PBMCs, taken at follow-up. These receptors all come from a male donor with early-stage non-small cell lung cancer. Both conserved end residues are part of each CDR3. The D gene is left open where the match is weak. The listing skips clone size in some rows; elsewhere it reads once, few, many or a size class.

size	D	V	J	CDR3	DNA
.	.	TRBV5-6	TRBJ2-3	CASSQAGGGRDTQYF	TGTGCCAGCAGCCAGGCTGGAGGGGGTAGAGATACGCAGTATTTT
.	.	TRBV5-8	TRBJ2-6	CASSPRPSSGANVLTF	TGTGCCAGCAGCCCTCGACCGAGCTCTGGGGCCAACGTCCTGACTTTC
many	TRBD2	TRBV29-1	TRBJ2-3	CSVEGERGVTNTQYF	TGCAGCGTTGAAGGGGAGCGGGGGGTCACTAATACGCAGTATTTT
many	.	TRBV29-1	TRBJ2-1	CSVPPVPSDEQFF	TGCAGCGTGCCCCCCGTTCCTAGCGACGAGCAGTTCTTC
.	.	TRBV6-1	TRBJ1-5	CASSEAAGSNQPQHF	TGTGCCAGCAGTGAAGCTGCGGGAAGCAATCAGCCCCAGCATTTT
many	.	TRBV4-1	TRBJ2-3	CASSQPLRDTQYF	TGCGCCAGCAGCCAACCTCTGAGAGATACGCAGTATTTT
many	.	TRBV15	TRBJ2-1	CATSLGAARTIYNEQFF	TGTGCCACCTCTCTGGGAGCCGCACGCACGATATACAATGAGCAGTTCTTC
few	TRBD2	TRBV29-1	TRBJ2-1	CSSSTLAGHNEQFF	TGCAGCTCCTCCACGCTAGCGGGTCACAATGAGCAGTTCTTC
once	TRBD2	TRBV6-2/TRBV6-3	TRBJ2-7	CASSCRLAGDYEQYF	TGTGCCAGCAGTTGTAGACTAGCGGGGGACTACGAGCAGTACTTC
few	TRBD2	TRBV7-9	TRBJ2-3	CASSLRSGGSDTQYF	TGTGCCAGCAGCTTACGGAGCGGGGGATCAGATACGCAGTATTTT
few	.	TRBV28	TRBJ2-3	CASSQPMVPTDTQYF	TGTGCCAGCAGTCAACCAATGGTCCCCACAGATACGCAGTATTTT
.	TRBD1	TRBV18	TRBJ2-5	CASSPTGSVQETQYF	TGTGCCAGCTCGCCGACAGGGTCCGTCCAAGAGACCCAGTACTTC
.	.	TRBV19	TRBJ1-5	CASSSPTMNSNQPQHF	TGTGCCAGTAGTAGCCCAACAATGAATAGCAATCAGCCCCAGCATTTT
few	.	TRBV18	TRBJ2-3	CASSPRDISTDTQYF	TGTGCCAGCTCACCAAGAGACATAAGCACAGATACGCAGTATTTT
.	.	TRBV28	TRBJ2-7	CASSPAALGAYEQYF	TGTGCCAGCAGTCCCGCTGCCCTTGGGGCTTACGAGCAGTACTTC
.	.	TRBV19	TRBJ1-1	CASSIIFGQLNTEAFF	TGTGCCAGTAGTATCATCTTCGGACAGCTTAACACTGAAGCTTTCTTT
.	.	TRBV5-1	TRBJ1-1	CASSADGANTEAFF	TGCGCCAGCAGCGCGGACGGGGCGAACACTGAAGCTTTCTTT
few	TRBD1	TRBV19	TRBJ1-2	CASTLDRGTSYAGYTF	TGTGCCAGTACCTTGGACAGGGGAACCTCCTATGCTGGCTACACCTTC
few	TRBD1	TRBV5-1	TRBJ2-3	CASSGGTGNTDTQYF	TGCGCCAGCAGCGGGGGGACAGGTAACACAGATACGCAGTATTTT
.	TRBD1	TRBV5-1	TRBJ2-7	CASSLVLGTDLREQYF	TGCGCCAGCAGCTTGGTCCTTGGGACAGACTTACGGGAGCAGTACTTC
few	TRBD2	TRBV9	TRBJ2-1	CASSGPGTSGGNEQFF	TGTGCCAGCAGCGGGCCCGGGACTAGCGGGGGCAATGAGCAGTTCTTC
many	.	TRBV4-1	TRBJ1-5	CASSPFQNSNQPQHF	TGCGCCAGCAGCCCCTTCCAGAATAGCAATCAGCCCCAGCATTTT
few	.	TRBV5-1	TRBJ2-4	CASSLAEEAKNIQYF	TGCGCCAGCAGCTTGGCTGAGGAAGCCAAAAACATTCAGTACTTC
.	.	TRBV28	TRBJ1-1	CASSSPLTEAFF	TGTGCCAGCAGTTCGCCGTTAACTGAAGCTTTCTTT
.	.	TRBV9	TRBJ2-1	CASSVEQEVNEQFF	TGTGCCAGCAGCGTAGAACAGGAGGTGAATGAGCAGTTCTTC
many	.	TRBV9	TRBJ1-1	CASSVDVRPDTEAFF	TGTGCCAGCAGCGTAGATGTCCGTCCGGACACTGAAGCTTTCTTT
many	.	TRBV6-5	TRBJ1-6	CASSAINSPLHF	TGTGCCAGCAGTGCTATCAATTCACCCCTCCACTTT
.	.	TRBV10-1	TRBJ2-1	CASSAGQTMIF	TGCGCCAGCAGTGCGGGACAAACCATGATCTTC
few	TRBD1	TRBV2	TRBJ1-4	CASRTTGGGLGKLFF	TGTGCCAGCAGGACTACAGGGGGCGGTCTCGGAAAACTGTTTTTT
.	.	TRBV19	TRBJ2-1	CASSIVKGSYNEQFF	TGTGCCAGTAGTATAGTAAAAGGGTCCTACAATGAGCAGTTCTTC
few	TRBD1	TRBV28	TRBJ2-3	CASSSSGGGLDTQYF	TGTGCCAGCAGCTCCTCAGGGGGCGGATTAGATACGCAGTATTTT
.	TRBD2	TRBV18	TRBJ2-7	CASSPPAGNGEQYF	TGTGCCAGCTCACCACCAGCGGGGAACGGCGAGCAGTACTTC
few	.	TRBV10-2	TRBJ1-4	CASSVSAPNEKLFF	TGCGCCAGCAGTGTGTCAGCCCCTAATGAAAAACTGTTTTTT
.	TRBD1	TRBV6-5	TRBJ1-2	CASIRAGDRGGYGYTF	TGTGCCAGCATCCGTGCCGGGGACAGGGGAGGGTATGGCTACACCTTC
.	.	TRBV2	TRBJ2-5	CARLSGETQYF	TGTGCCAGACTATCCGGGGAGACCCAGTACTTC
many	.	TRBV2	TRBJ2-5	CASSVEGGETQYF	TGTGCCAGCAGTGTAGAGGGAGGCGAGACCCAGTACTTC
many	.	TRBV6-6	TRBJ1-3	CASSYYLADGNTIYF	TGTGCCAGCAGTTACTATTTGGCAGACGGAAACACCATATATTTT
.	TRBD1	TRBV7-4	TRBJ1-4	CASSLSQGREKLFF	TGTGCCAGCAGCTTATCACAGGGGCGGGAAAAACTGTTTTTT
many	.	TRBV28	TRBJ2-7	CASSDRDVKYF	TGTGCCAGCAGTGACCGGGACGTGAAGTACTTC
few	TRBD2	TRBV20-1	TRBJ2-3	CSAGGVRTDTQYF	TGCAGCGCCGGGGGGGTACGCACAGATACGCAGTATTTT
many	.	TRBV20-1	TRBJ2-7	CSAHGGSYEQYF	TGCAGTGCCCATGGGGGGAGCTACGAGCAGTACTTC
few	.	TRBV7-2	TRBJ2-7	CASSGGWGAAYEQYF	TGTGCCAGCAGCGGTGGCTGGGGGGCGGCCTACGAGCAGTACTTC
few	.	TRBV3-1	TRBJ2-5	CASSQGSLGETQYF	TGTGCCAGCAGCCAAGGGAGTTTGGGGGAGACCCAGTACTTC
many	.	TRBV7-2	TRBJ2-2	CAILQTTGELFF	TGTGCCATTCTTCAGACCACCGGGGAGCTGTTTTTT
many	.	TRBV20-1	TRBJ2-2	CSALRGTSNTGELFF	TGCAGTGCCCTAAGGGGGACATCGAACACCGGGGAGCTGTTTTTT
.	TRBD1	TRBV20-1	TRBJ2-3	CSSGQGIPDTQYF	TGCAGTTCCGGACAGGGTATCCCAGATACGCAGTATTTT
few	.	TRBV20-1	TRBJ1-6	CSARGPSLNSYNSPLHF	TGCAGTGCTAGAGGGCCTTCTCTGAACTCCTATAATTCACCCCTCCACTTT
many	.	TRBV29-1	TRBJ1-1	CSVEKGNTEAFF	TGCAGCGTTGAAAAAGGGAACACTGAAGCTTTCTTT
.	.	TRBV20-1	TRBJ1-4	CSARAPGGLNEKLFF	TGCAGTGCTAGAGCCCCGGGAGGTCTGAATGAAAAACTGTTTTTT
.	.	TRBV5-1	TRBJ1-2	CASSLEDWNYGYTF	TGCGCCAGCAGCTTGGAAGACTGGAACTATGGCTACACCTTC
few	.	TRBV9	TRBJ1-1	CASSVIAKNTEAFF	TGTGCCAGCAGCGTAATAGCGAAGAACACTGAAGCTTTCTTT
few	.	TRBV7-2	TRBJ1-5	CASSPGIGKPQHF	TGTGCCAGCAGCCCAGGTATCGGGAAGCCCCAGCATTTT
few	.	TRBV10-3	TRBJ1-5	CASRDGLSDQPQHF	TGTGCCAGCCGGGACGGCCTTAGCGATCAGCCCCAGCATTTT
.	.	TRBV18	TRBJ2-7	CASSPPTGRTYEQYF	TGTGCCAGCTCACCACCGACAGGACGGACCTACGAGCAGTACTTC
.	.	TRBV2	TRBJ1-1	CAVTDVRGRTEAFF	TGTGCCGTCACGGATGTCCGTGGGCGGACTGAAGCTTTCTTT